This T cell receptor beta chain was observed in a study of Graves' ophthalmopathy and Graves' hyperthyroidism (dated by TCRdb to 2017 to 2018). As for the study more broadly: Peripheral blood was collected before any treatment was given, at the time of initial diagnosis. To tell Graves' ophthalmopathy apart from Graves' hyperthyroidism, and to predict which patients would progress to ophthalmopathy, the study relied on TCR beta repertoire signatures. In total, 135 blood samples were TCR-sequenced: roughly 45 ophthalmopathy, roughly 80 hyperthyroidism and roughly 17 hyperthyroidism-to-ophthalmopathy patients. To explore V-J signatures that distinguish ophthalmopathy from hyperthyroidism, a discovery set of about a hundred patients was enrolled, made up of some 41 with ophthalmopathy and 57 with stable hyperthyroidism. An independent validation cohort was composed of some 19 hyperthyroidism patients and around 16 patients who later progressed from hyperthyroidism to ophthalmopathy. In roughly six hyperthyroidism patients, the T-cell repertoire of thyroid tissue was compared with the T-cell repertoire of blood. Following sampling, methimazole starting at 30 mg daily was administered to hyperthyroidism patients, and high-dose intravenous methylprednisolone was administered to ophthalmopathy patients. Beyond this particular receptor, the publication reports: The 13-signature model separated ophthalmopathy from stable hyperthyroidism with approximately 88% sensitivity and 81.08% specificity in cross-validation, and 80%/75% in the test set. No statistical method was used to predetermine the sample size, and group allocation was not hidden from the investigators. In validation, the model predicted ophthalmopathy progression with 70.59% sensitivity and about 73% specificity; roughly 12 predicted patients were CT-confirmed with GO in a median of roughly 6.8 months. Most expanded thyroid clonotypes with a frequency above 0.001 also appeared in blood, which suggests that blood repertoires may reflect the immune response in the thyroid.

For repertoire sequencing, the TCR beta CDR3 regions were amplified from RNA transcripts. A first-round RT-PCR used HTBI primers with the Qiagen OneStep RT-PCR kit, followed by a second-round multiplex PCR, size selection and purification. Sequencing of the libraries was carried out on an Illumina HiSeq2000 in paired-end mode with 100 bp reads. On the authors' methods: SOAPnuke was used to process the reads, throwing out any read that had adapters, had uncalled bases, had a mean Phred below 15, or lacked an exact constant-primer or identifier match. High-quality paired reads were merged with COPE v1.2.5. Each unique nucleotide sequence was defined as a clonotype, and clonotypes were aligned to IMGT TRB V, D and J references with MiTCR v1.1. The analysis was limited to V-J combinations with a frequency above 0.0001, which together covered 99.2% of repertoires. For each V-J combination, a TCR clonal expansion and chaos score was defined as F50 clonal expansion divided by the chaos observed in the TCRdist matrix. Welch's t-statistics and random forest were used to narrow the features down to around twelve V-J combinations, which were then fed into a naive Bayes classifier. Thyroid-blood repertoire similarity was quantified with the Morisita-Horn index. The public reads were reprocessed in TCRdb via fastp at Q25 and MiXCR, keeping in-frame beta chains. Each entry merges the rows of one CDR3 protein and shows their most common DNA and genes. The V and J calls reflect TCRdb's pipeline rather than the authors' work. The sample data list more than 550,000 distinct CDR3 sequences, and 35% to 50% of these were observed just once. More than 2.5% of the sample is taken by the ten largest.

The CDR1 and CDR2 encoded by the germline V gene are SGHTA and FQGTGA. V and J are truncated by 5 bases and 2 bases respectively, leaving an intervening sequence of 13 bases. Including cysteine and phenylalanine, the CDR3 has 14 amino acids. This entry keeps only the CDR3 DNA: 42 bases, framed from base 1. The ophthalmopathy patients had moderately to severely active disease, with a Clinical Activity Score of 3 or higher, a NOSPECS grade of 4 or higher, and a disease duration of less than 3 months. Patients were excluded if they had other autoimmune diseases, uncontrolled infections, pregnancy or lactation. Clinical symptoms, serum thyroxine, TRAb, thyroid ultrasound and orbital computed tomography formed the basis of the diagnosis. PBMCs were isolated from 7.5 to 10 ml of fresh peripheral blood by Ficoll-Paque density gradient centrifugation. Total RNA was extracted with Trizol reagent and quality-checked on an Agilent 2100 Bioanalyzer.

Comments on this clonotype: The target of this receptor is not known. No quality values exist for individual bases; no much larger clone is one base distant.

The sequencing sample was made of peripheral blood. The clonotype was recovered from an adult man with Graves' ophthalmopathy. The V and J segments used are TRBV7-3 and TRBJ2-7; D gene: possibly TRBD2, on 6 matching bases. The nucleotide sequence is TGTGCCAGCAGCCACCAGCGGGCCGCCTACGAGCAGTACTTC. The encoded protein is CASSHQRAAYEQYF.